Listed below are T cell receptor beta chains from one sample, sequenced in a study of shared clonotypes between healthy human individuals. Measured with immunoSEQ multiplex PCR; TCRdb has only the in-frame clones, and not every one. The data contain fewer than 1.8 million clones, roughly 98.5% of them singletons. The sample was naive CD4+ T cells sorted from blood. The receptors were sampled from a man between 25 and 39 years old in good health. The CDR3 runs from the conserved cysteine through the conserved F or W. D genes are given only for firm matches. Clone size is not always given. Where it is, it says once, few, many or a class for expanded clones.

TRBV10-3,.,.,TRBJ1-4,TGTGCCATCAGTGAAATTGGGGGGGAAAAACTGTTTTTT,CAISEIGGEKLFF
TRBV5-6,.,.,TRBJ1-4,TGTGCCAGCAGCTTGGCTGGTCGGCAAGGTGAAAAACTGTTTTTT,CASSLAGRQGEKLFF
TRBV6-6,TRBD2,.,TRBJ2-1,TGTGCCAGCAGTCACTTAGCGGGAGAGGTTTACAATGAGCAGTTCTTC,CASSHLAGEVYNEQFF
TRBV15,TRBD1,.,TRBJ2-1,TGTGCCACCAGCAGAGAAAGACAGGGGGCCAATGAGCAGTTCTTC,CATSRERQGANEQFF
TRBV28,.,.,TRBJ2-4,TGTGCCAGCAGTCCACGACGGAACATTCAGTACTTC,CASSPRRNIQYF
TRBV19,.,.,TRBJ2-1,TGTGCCAGTAGTATTAGAGGGGTCAATGAGCAGTTCTTC,CASSIRGVNEQFF
TRBV5-1,TRBD1,.,TRBJ1-2,TGCGCCAGCAGCTTGGAGGGACAGGAATATGGCTACACCTTC,CASSLEGQEYGYTF
TRBV14,TRBD2,.,TRBJ2-7,TGTGCCAGCAGCCAAGATTGGCGGGAGTTAAGCGAGCAGTACTTC,CASSQDWRELSEQYF
TRBV4-1,TRBD1,.,TRBJ2-1,TGCGCCAGCAGCCAGAATGGAGTACAGGGGAACTACAATGAGCAGTTCTTC,CASSQNGVQGNYNEQFF
TRBV29-1,TRBD1,.,TRBJ1-2,TGCAGCGTGGGACAGGGGGCAAGCTATGGCTACACCTTC,CSVGQGASYGYTF
TRBV7-2,.,.,TRBJ2-5,TGTGCCAGCAGCCGAGGGGGGTTCCCAGAGACCCAGTACTTC,CASSRGGFPETQYF
TRBV14,.,.,TRBJ2-7,TGTGCCAGCAGCCCAGGTCGAGAGCAGTACTTC,CASSPGREQYF
TRBV9,.,once,TRBJ1-1,TGTGCCAGCAGCGAGAGGCCTTGGGGCCGGAACACTGAAGCTTTCTTT,CASSERPWGRNTEAFF
TRBV18,.,.,TRBJ2-3,TGTGCCAGCTCACCGCCGGGGCAGGGCACAGATACGCAGTATTTT,CASSPPGQGTDTQYF
TRBV30,.,.,TRBJ2-3,TGTGCCTGGAATCAGGGCCTCACAGATACGCAGTATTTT,CAWNQGLTDTQYF
TRBV15,.,once,TRBJ2-5,TGTGCCACCAGCAGAGGGGGGGTCCAAGAGACCCAGTACTTC,CATSRGGVQETQYF
TRBV30,TRBD2,.,TRBJ2-3,TGTGCCTGGAGCGCCGGGACTAGCAATTCAGATACGCAGTATTTT,CAWSAGTSNSDTQYF
TRBV7-8,.,.,TRBJ2-7,TGTGCCAGCAGCTTAGCGTCCGGGACAATCCACGAGCAGTACTTC,CASSLASGTIHEQYF
TRBV14,TRBD1,.,TRBJ1-2,TGTGCCAGCAGAGAGTCCGGGACAGGATATGGCTACACCTTC,CASRESGTGYGYTF
TRBV28,TRBD2,.,TRBJ2-1,TGTGCCAGCAGTTTGGGAGGGGTCCTCGATGAGCAGTTCTTC,CASSLGGVLDEQFF
TRBV5-4,.,.,TRBJ2-5,TGTGCCAGCAGCCCAGACAGTCAAGAGACCCAGTACTTC,CASSPDSQETQYF
TRBV19,.,.,TRBJ1-2,TGTGCCAGTAGTTCTGAGACAGGCCGTGCCGGATATGGCTACACCTTC,CASSSETGRAGYGYTF
TRBV6-5,.,.,TRBJ1-1,TGTGCCAGCAGTTCTCTTCACACTGAAGCTTTCTTT,CASSSLHTEAFF
TRBV5-4,.,.,TRBJ1-2,TGTGCCAGCAGCTTGGCAGGGGCGCTTGGCTACACCTTC,CASSLAGALGYTF
TRBV14,TRBD2,.,TRBJ2-3,TGTGCCAGCAGCCTGGGCGGTAGCGGGATTGCGGAAGATACGCAGTATTTT,CASSLGGSGIAEDTQYF
TRBV7-9,TRBD2,.,TRBJ2-3,TGTGCCAGCAGCCCTAGCGGTGCCTTTCAGCAGTATTTT,CASSPSGAFQQYF
TRBV6-5,.,.,TRBJ2-1,TGTGCCAGCAGTTACAATACCTATGAGCAGTTCTTC,CASSYNTYEQFF
TRBV18,.,.,TRBJ2-3,TGTGCCAGCTCACCCGGGCAGAGAACAGATACGCAGTATTTT,CASSPGQRTDTQYF
TRBV11-2,TRBD2,.,TRBJ2-2,TGTGCCAGCAGCTTAGGACTAGCTTTGACCGGGGAGCTGTTTTTT,CASSLGLALTGELFF
TRBV18,.,.,TRBJ2-5,TGTGCCAGCTCCCTACGGGAGATCCAAGAGACCCAGTACTTC,CASSLREIQETQYF
TRBV18,TRBD1,.,TRBJ1-3,TGTGCCAGCTCACCACCAGAACAGGGGGCATTTGGAAACACCATATATTTT,CASSPPEQGAFGNTIYF